The 28 T cell receptor beta chains presented below share a single source sample, sequenced in a study of blood T cells in healthy people across ages. Primers used in a second PCR of about 7 to 12 cycles were a sample-barcoded 5' primer and a J-beta primer mix. TCRdb re-called the 5' RACE reads with MiXCR, one entry per CDR3 protein. The sample records around 1.5 million distinct CDR3 sequences, roughly 45% being singletons. Sequencing was performed on blood. These receptor sequences come from a woman aged 18-29 years in good health.

This clonotype showed up just a few times. V and J are TRBV20-1 and TRBJ1-2; no firm D call. V lost 4 bases and J lost 1, with 16 bases in between. This CDR3 contains 15 residues. Germline V lookup: CDR1 DFQATT, CDR2 SNEGSKA (reference sequence). The CDR3 DNA sequence: TGCAGTGCTAAGCCGACCCCCGGGCTTAACTATGGCTACACCTTC. As protein: CSAKPTPGLNYGYTF.

The rearrangement links TRBV11-2 to TRBJ2-1, with 11 nucleotides matching TRBD2. V dropped 0 bases and J dropped 6; count of bases not matched to a gene: 7. Germline values: CDR1 SGHAT, CDR2 FQNNGV. The CDR3 runs to 17 residues. The CDR3 region has the DNA TGTGCCAGCAGCTTAGACGGATTTAGCGGGAGGGCCAATGAGCAGTTCTTC. It yields the protein CASSLDGFSGRANEQFF.

V gene TRBV20-1 combines with J gene TRBJ2-5; TRBD1 might be the D (6 bases). The end of the DNA is better explained by TRBJ2-7, so the J call may be wrong. This CDR3 has 13 residues. Per the germline V gene, CDR1 is DFQATT and CDR2 is SNEGSKA (reference sequence). The CDR3 region is CSAGETGLDEQYF. In DNA form, the CDR3 reads TGCAGTGCTGGCGAGACAGGTCTGGACGAGCAGTACTTC.

This clonotype was observed a few times. V and J are TRBV7-9 and TRBJ2-7; the match to TRBD1 covers 9 bases. There are 17 residues in the CDR3. The germline V gene has CDR1 SEHNR and CDR2 FQNEAQ (reference sequence). Germline trimming cut 5 bases from V and 2 bases from J; bases unmatched to any gene: 13. The CDR3 DNA is TGTGCCAGCAGCCCCACCCCGGGACAGGGACCAACCTACGAGCAGTACTTC. This translates into CASSPTPGQGPTYEQYF.

This clonotype was counted ten times or more. DNA for the CDR3: TGTGCCACAAAAGGCCACGGCTACACCTTC. Translation gives CATKGHGYTF. This chain joins TRBV19 and TRBJ1-2; no firm D call. The CDR3 length is 10 residues. The germline CDR1 and CDR2 sequences are LNHDA and SQIVND (reference sequence). Trimming shortened V by 10 bases and J by 8 bases, and 11 bases separated the two germline ends.

In its sample, this clonotype was seen a few times. The chain recombines TRBV10-1 with TRBJ2-7, with 7 bases matching TRBD2. V shed 3 bases, J shed 3 bases, and the junction held 5 bases outside the gene matches. This CDR3 has 14 residues. CDR1 and CDR2 (germline): WNHNN, SYGVQD (reference sequence). The CDR3 region has the DNA TGCGCCAGCAGTGACAATCCGGGGGGCTACGAGCAGTACTTC. Protein: CASSDNPGGYEQYF.

V and J are TRBV29-1 and TRBJ2-5; 10 positions agree with TRBD2. This CDR3 has 14 amino acids. The germline V gene encodes CDR1 SQVTM and CDR2 ANQGSEA. Germline trimming cut 2 bases from V and 11 bases from J; bases unmatched to any gene: 11. The chain's CDR3 is CSVEYRPSGGGQYF. The CDR3, as DNA: TGCAGCGTTGAATATCGCCCTAGCGGGGGCGGGCAGTACTTC.

V usage is TRBV25-1 and J usage is TRBJ2-7; D not resolved. There are 13 residues in the CDR3. Trimming pared 1 base from V and 5 bases from J, leaving 9 bases between. Germline CDR1 and CDR2: MGHDK and SYGVNS. CDR3 residues: CASSEFGRHEQYF. In DNA, the CDR3 is TGTGCCAGCAGTGAATTCGGACGTCACGAGCAGTACTTC.

This chain uses TRBV10-3 with TRBJ1-2, with 9 bases aligning to TRBD1. This CDR3 region has 15 residues. CDR1 and CDR2 from the germline V gene are ENHRY and SYGVKD. Unmatched junction bases numbered 9, after V lost 3 bases and J lost 7 bases. This chain's CDR3 is CAISDPTGGMGGYTF. CDR3 in DNA: TGTGCCATCAGTGATCCGACAGGGGGAATGGGTGGCTACACCTTC.

The chain employs TRBV20-1 and TRBJ2-7; D gene uncertain. The CDR3 is 12 residues long. With 5 bases removed from V and 5 bases from J, the gap between germline ends came to 13 bases. Germline assignment: CDR1 DFQATT and CDR2 SNEGSKA (reference sequence). The CDR3 here is CSAAAGSNEQYF. The CDR3 nucleotides are TGCAGTGCTGCCGCAGGATCCAACGAGCAGTACTTC.

With respect to this clonotype: A much bigger clone sits one base away, suggesting this may be a read error. CDR3 residues: CSVEPPRSQYF. The CDR3 DNA reads TGCAGCGTTGAGCCGCCCAGGTCACAGTACTTC. The chain uses TRBV29-1 and TRBJ2-7; D unresolved. CDR1 and CDR2 (germline): SQVTM, ANQGSEA. This CDR3 spans 11 amino acids. Trimming cost V 3 bases and J 10 bases, with 13 bases left between them.

V and J are TRBV6-1 and TRBJ1-1; the match to TRBD1 covers 8 bases. The CDR3 has 12 amino acids. Germline CDR1 is MNHNS and CDR2 is SASEGT. The V segment lost 6 bases and the J segment 8 bases; nucleotides outside the gene matches: 5. The CDR3 region is CASRPQGGEAFF. CDR3 sequence (DNA): TGTGCCAGCAGGCCACAGGGGGGAGAAGCTTTCTTT.

This sequence joins TRBV4-2 and TRBJ2-7; D might be TRBD2 (5 bases). V dropped 0 bases and J dropped 6 bases, with 12 bases sitting between them. This CDR3 has 14 amino acids. The germline CDR1 and CDR2 sequences are LGHNA and YNFKEQ. The DNA of the CDR3 is TGTGCCAGCAGCCAAGATAGTGCTAGCCGCGAGCAGTACTTC. This gives the protein CASSQDSASREQYF.

A few counts support this clonotype. The chain links TRBV9 to TRBJ2-1; no firm D call. The CDR3 has 15 residues. Per the germline V gene, CDR1 is SGDLS and CDR2 is YYNGEE. V was shortened by 4 bases and J by 0 bases, with 11 bases between the two germline ends. The CDR3 spells CASSTQYRSYNEQFF. The DNA of the CDR3 is TGTGCCAGCAGCACCCAGTACCGCTCCTACAATGAGCAGTTCTTC.

This clonotype has just a few counts. The chain recombines TRBV27 with TRBJ2-1, with TRBD1 identical over 8 bases. V lost 7 bases to trimming and J lost 0 bases; unmatched junction nucleotides: 14. The CDR3 extends over 18 amino acids. The V gene's germline CDR1 is MNHEY and CDR2 SMNVEV (reference sequence). CDR3 amino acids: CASTPGTGSSHSYNEQFF. In DNA form, the CDR3 reads TGTGCCAGCACCCCCGGGACAGGAAGCTCCCACTCCTACAATGAGCAGTTCTTC.

J is TRBJ2-1 and V is TRBV10-3; a possible D gene is TRBD2 (5 bases). Germline CDR1 is ENHRY and CDR2 is SYGVKD. CDR3 length: 14 amino acids. Trimming left V 2 bases short and J 5 bases short, with 10 bases between. The chain's CDR3 is CAISERSGNNEQFF. For the CDR3, the DNA is TGTGCCATCAGTGAGAGGAGCGGAAACAATGAGCAGTTCTTC.

In the case of this clonotype: At one boundary the junction diverges from the germline segment, which might be a read error. This chain connects TRBV5-1 to TRBJ2-7; 7 bases line up with TRBD2. The CDR3 covers 15 residues. Per the germline V gene, CDR1 is SGHRS and CDR2 is YFSETQ. CDR3 coding DNA: TGCGCCAGCAGCCCTTTGGGGGGGAGCTCCCACGAGCAGTACTTC. Its translation: CASSPLGGSSHEQYF.

The V gene is TRBV20-1, the J gene TRBJ2-4; D remains ambiguous. Germline-derived CDR1 and CDR2 are DFQATT and SNEGSKA (reference sequence). Trimming took 5 bases from V and 4 from J, leaving 21 bases between them. The CDR3 length is 16 residues. The CDR3 spells CSAPPPQHWPKNIQYF. The CDR3 region has the DNA TGCAGTGCTCCTCCCCCCCAGCACTGGCCTAAAAACATTCAGTACTTC.

There are a few counts of this clonotype. The V and J genes are TRBV7-7 and TRBJ2-7; 7 nucleotides line up with TRBD2. The V and J ends lost 4 bases and 0 bases, in that order; junction bases with no gene match: 6. CDR1 SSHAT and CDR2 FNYEAQ come from the germline V gene (reference sequence). The CDR3 extends over 15 amino acids. CDR3 residues: CASSSRLAVSYEQYF. For the CDR3, the DNA is TGTGCCAGCAGCTCGAGACTAGCCGTCTCCTACGAGCAGTACTTC. Full variable domain (missing parts from reference TRBV7-7 and TRBJ2-7): GAGVSQSPRYKVTKRGQDVTLRCDPISSHATLYWYQQALGQGPEFLTYFNYEAQPDKSGLPSDRFSAERPEGSISTLTIQRTEQRDSAMYRCASSSRLAVSYEQYFGPGTRLTVT.

The table lists this clonotype with a count of one. One junction end disagrees with the germline gene, perhaps due to a read error. CDR3 sequence: CVSSPGLSSDTQYF. The CDR3 DNA sequence: TGTGTCAGCAGTCCGGGACTGAGCTCAGATACGCAGTATTTT. The chain joins TRBV2 to TRBJ2-3; a weak D match, TRBD2 (6 bases). Germline lookup yields CDR1 SNHLY and CDR2 FYNNEI. This CDR3 spans 14 amino acids.

This chain joins TRBV20-1 and TRBJ2-7; D remains unclear. CDR3 length equals 13 residues. The V gene's germline CDR1 is DFQATT and CDR2 SNEGSKA (reference sequence). CDR3 region: CSATGPGFAEQYF. The CDR3 bases are TGCAGCGCCACTGGACCCGGGTTCGCCGAGCAGTACTTC.

This clonotype occurred a few times. The chain couples TRBV2 to TRBJ2-1; TRBD2 matches 9 bases. V lost 7 bases, J lost 6 bases, and 7 bases stayed unmatched. The CDR3 is made up of 14 amino acids. Germline V gene lookup returns CDR1 SNHLY and CDR2 FYNNEI. In nucleotides, the CDR3 is TGTGCCAGCATCCGGCGGGAGGGACCCAATGAGCAGTTCTTC. Its protein product is CASIRREGPNEQFF.

The chain is built from TRBV15 and TRBJ2-1, with TRBD2 matching 9 bases. The V gene's germline CDR1 is LNHNV and CDR2 YYDKDF (reference sequence). V lost 1 base and J lost 6; bases outside the gene matches: 7. The CDR3 has 16 residues. The CDR3 bases are TGTGCCACCAGCAGAGGGAAGCGGGGGGCCTCCAATGAGCAGTTCTTC. The encoded protein is CATSRGKRGASNEQFF.

The chain combines TRBV5-1 with TRBJ1-1; D perhaps matches TRBD1 (5 bases). Trimming removed 7 bases at V and 7 bases at J, with 11 bases between. Germline V CDR1 and CDR2: SGHRS, YFSETQ. The CDR3 sequence is 11 residues long. The CDR3: CASGTGCEAFF. The CDR3 DNA reads as TGCGCCAGCGGGACGGGGTGTGAAGCTTTCTTT. The full variable domain, with the rest looked up from reference TRBV5-1 and TRBJ1-1, is KAGVTQTPRYLIKTRGQQVTLSCSPISGHRSVSWYQQTPGQGLQFLFEYFSETQRNKGNFPGRFSGRQFSNSRSEMNVSTLELGDSALYLCASGTGCEAFFGQGTRLTVV.

V gene TRBV6-2 or TRBV6-3 combines with J gene TRBJ1-5; 10 bases line up with TRBD1. The V gene end was trimmed by 6 bases and the J gene end by 7 bases; junction bases not matched to a gene: 6. Germline V gene sequence: CDR1 MNHEY, CDR2 SVGEGT. The CDR3 consists of 14 residues. The CDR3 is CASRYQTGGQPQHF. In DNA form, the CDR3 reads TGTGCCAGCAGATATCAGACAGGGGGCCAGCCCCAGCATTTT.

The V call is TRBV7-2, the J call TRBJ2-1; the match to TRBD2 covers 12 bases. CDR1 and CDR2 (germline): SGHTA, FQGNSA. J gave up 0 bases and V 3 bases, and 6 bases lay outside the gene matches. CDR3 length equals 18 residues. Here the CDR3 reads CASSFTTSGRSSYNEQFF. As DNA, the CDR3 is TGTGCCAGCAGCTTTACAACTAGCGGGAGGAGCTCCTACAATGAGCAGTTCTTC.

This chain links TRBV7-2 with TRBJ1-1; D call uncertain. CDR3 length: 14 amino acids. The germline V gene has CDR1 SGHTA and CDR2 FQGNSA. V was shortened by 8 bases and J by 5 bases, with 18 bases between the two germline ends. CDR3 DNA sequence: TGTGCCAGCTGCGCAGGCTCCCTGGGGACTGAAGCTTTCTTT. Amino acids: CASCAGSLGTEAFF. The variable domain in full, with the rest retrieved from reference TRBV7-2 and TRBJ1-1, is GAGVSQSPSNKVTEKGKDVELRCDPISGHTALYWYRQSLGQGLEFLIYFQGNSAPDKSGLPSDRFSAERTGGSVSTLTIQRTQQEDSAVYLCASCAGSLGTEAFFGQGTRLTVV.

In its sample, this clonotype was seen a few times. The chain is built from TRBV2 and TRBJ2-1; 10 nucleotides match TRBD2. This CDR3 has 15 amino acids. The V gene end was trimmed by 1 base and the J gene end by 4 bases; junction bases not matched to a gene: 1. Looked up from germline, CDR1 is SNHLY and CDR2 is FYNNEI. The CDR3 DNA sequence: TGTGCCAGCAGTGAAGAAGCGGGAGGGTACAATGAGCAGTTCTTC. Amino acid sequence: CASSEEAGGYNEQFF. The full variable domain, rest sourced from reference TRBV2 and TRBJ2-1, is EPEVTQTPSHQVTQMGQEVILRCVPISNHLYFYWYRQILGQKVEFLVSFYNNEISEKSEIFDDQFSVERPDGSNFTLKIRSTKLEDSAMYFCASSEEAGGYNEQFFGPGTRLTVL.